The 21 T cell receptor beta chains given below trace back to one sample, sequenced in a study of T cells in localized non-small cell lung cancer. The data were produced by immunoSEQ multiplex PCR, yet TCRdb's version contains in-frame clones alone and is incomplete. The sample lists roughly 86,000 clones, roughly four fifths occurring once. This specimen consisted of peripheral blood, obtained before any cancer treatment. These TCRs come from a man aged 35-75 years with stage I lung adenocarcinoma.

This chain connects TRBV19 to TRBJ2-7; D possibly corresponds to TRBD1 (5 bases). The CDR3 is made up of 16 amino acids. Germline loops: CDR1 LNHDA, CDR2 SQIVND (reference sequence). V lost 3 bases to trimming and J lost 1 base, with 16 bases between them. The CDR3, as DNA: TGTGCCAGTAGTATGGGGCAGGGCCAACTATCCTACGAGCAGTACTTC. Its translation: CASSMGQGQLSYEQYF.

The chain combines TRBV28 with TRBJ1-2; TRBD1 matches at 9 bases. The CDR3 runs 15 residues. Looked up from germline, CDR1 is MDHEN and CDR2 is SYDVKM. V trimming: 6 bases; J trimming: 4 bases; junction bases outside the gene matches: 9. In DNA form, the CDR3 reads TGTGCCAGCAGCCGGGACAGGGCCTTACTCTATGGCTACACCTTC. Its translation is CASSRDRALLYGYTF.

The rearrangement joins TRBV27 to TRBJ2-7, with 11 bases fitting TRBD2. CDR1 MNHEY and CDR2 SMNVEV come from the germline V gene (reference sequence). With V trimmed by 3 bases and J by 0 bases, 1 base remained unmatched. The CDR3 has 15 residues. The CDR3 sequence is CASSFLAGGSYEQYF. CDR3 DNA sequence: TGTGCCAGCAGTTTCCTAGCGGGAGGCTCCTACGAGCAGTACTTC.

The chain employs TRBV9 and TRBJ1-1; no firm D call. V lost 3 bases and J 4 bases, leaving 16 bases between the germline ends. The CDR3 totals 15 residues. Germline CDR1 and CDR2: SGDLS and YYNGEE. The CDR3 DNA reads TGTGCCAGCAGCGCCGTGCCGAGGGTGGCCACTGAAGCTTTCTTT. It specifies CASSAVPRVATEAFF. Supplemented by reference TRBV9 and TRBJ1-1, the full variable domain reads DSGVTQTPKHLITATGQRVTLRCSPRSGDLSVYWYQQSLDQGLQFLIQYYNGEERAKGNILERFSAQQFPDLHSELNLSSLELGDSALYFCASSAVPRVATEAFFGQGTRLTVV.

CDR3 loop: CASSVTGSYYEQYF. CDR3 nucleotide sequence: TGTGCCAGCAGCGTGACAGGCTCCTACTACGAGCAGTACTTC. V is TRBV27 and J is TRBJ2-7; TRBD1 might be the D (6 bases). CDR1 is MNHEY, CDR2 SMNVEV, per germline (reference sequence). Trimming pared 6 bases from V and 3 bases from J, leaving 15 bases between. The CDR3 extends over 14 amino acids.

The rearrangement joins TRBV2 to TRBJ2-5; possibly TRBD1 for D (6 bases). CDR1 and CDR2 (germline): SNHLY, FYNNEI. V was pared by 8 bases and J by 3 bases, with 16 bases between. The CDR3 sequence is 14 residues long. CDR3 in DNA: TGTGCCAGCGCCGGGACAATTCTAAAAGAGACCCAGTACTTC. Translated: CASAGTILKETQYF.

The rearrangement uses TRBV5-6 and TRBJ2-7; D remains unclear. The CDR3 has 13 amino acids. Germline V lookup: CDR1 SGHDT, CDR2 YYEEEE. V was cut by 1 base and J by 5 bases, with 10 bases left in between. The CDR3 sequence is CASSLYSSHEQYF. CDR3 sequence (DNA): TGTGCCAGCAGCTTGTATTCCAGCCACGAGCAGTACTTC.

The chain has TRBV18 and TRBJ2-1, with TRBD2 identical over 7 bases. There are 16 residues in the CDR3. Germline CDR1 reads KGHSH; CDR2 reads LQKENI. V shed 2 bases and J 0 bases; nucleotides not matched to a gene: 4. The CDR3 sequence: CASSPGGGSSYNEQFF. CDR3 nucleotides: TGTGCCAGCTCACCAGGCGGCGGGAGCTCCTACAATGAGCAGTTCTTC.

This clone was detected a few times. The chain recombines TRBV5-1 with TRBJ1-1, with 10 bases aligning to TRBD1. The V gene's germline CDR1 is SGHRS and CDR2 YFSETQ. The V segment lost 2 bases and the J segment 2 bases; nucleotides outside the gene matches: 6. This CDR3 has 16 residues. CDR3 DNA sequence: TGCGCCAGCAGCTTCCGGACAGGGGGGAAAAACACTGAAGCTTTCTTT. Translation: CASSFRTGGKNTEAFF. The whole variable domain, filled in from reference TRBV5-1 and TRBJ1-1, reads KAGVTQTPRYLIKTRGQQVTLSCSPISGHRSVSWYQQTPGQGLQFLFEYFSETQRNKGNFPGRFSGRQFSNSRSEMNVSTLELGDSALYLCASSFRTGGKNTEAFFGQGTRLTVV.

The J gene is TRBJ2-7, the V gene TRBV2; 9 bases fit TRBD1. CDR3 length: 15 amino acids. Trimming at V came to 2 bases and at J to 4 bases, leaving 6 bases not matched to a gene. Looked up from germline, CDR1 is SNHLY and CDR2 is FYNNEI. In DNA form, the CDR3 reads TGTGCCAGCAGTGAATCAATAGGACAGGGGTACGAGCAGTACTTC. Amino acids: CASSESIGQGYEQYF.

V and J are TRBV7-8 and TRBJ2-7, with D maybe TRBD1 (5 bases). The CDR3 is 12 amino acids. Germline V lookup: CDR1 SGHVS, CDR2 FQNEAQ. Trimming left V 2 bases short and J 4 bases short, with 6 bases between. Here the CDR3 reads CASSLTGYEQYF. The CDR3 DNA is TGTGCCAGCAGCTTAACAGGTTACGAGCAGTACTTC.

J is TRBJ2-1 and V is TRBV7-3; D might be TRBD2 (5 bases). The V end lost 1 base, the J end lost 7 bases, and 8 bases lay between the germline ends. The germline V gene encodes CDR1 SGHTA and CDR2 FQGTGA. The CDR3 length is 13 residues. This CDR3 reads CASSLMPGNEQFF. DNA of the CDR3: TGTGCCAGCAGCTTAATGCCGGGAAATGAGCAGTTCTTC.

This chain uses TRBV18 with TRBJ2-7; TRBD1 matches at 9 bases. The CDR3 sequence is 15 residues long. V trimming: 3 bases; J trimming: 6 bases; junction bases outside the gene matches: 9. Germline V gene sequence: CDR1 KGHSH, CDR2 LQKENI. The CDR3 nucleotides are TGTGCCAGCTCACCGAAGACAGGGGGGGAGCGCGAGCAGTACTTC. Amino acids: CASSPKTGGEREQYF.

The gene calls are TRBV19 and TRBJ1-3; 11 bases map to TRBD1. The CDR3 is 12 residues long. CDR1 and CDR2 from the germline V gene are LNHDA and SQIVND (reference sequence). V dropped 8 bases and J dropped 9; count of bases not matched to a gene: 3. The CDR3 sequence is CASGQGAFTIYF. The CDR3 region has the DNA TGTGCCAGTGGACAGGGGGCCTTCACCATATATTTT.

This clone was observed a single time. Here the CDR3 DNA reads TGTGCCAGCTCCCCGACAGGGCTGAACACTGAAGCTTTCTTT. Translated: CASSPTGLNTEAFF. V usage is TRBV18 and J usage is TRBJ1-1; 7 bases line up with TRBD1. CDR3 length: 14 residues. Trimming removed 6 bases from V and 0 bases from J; junction bases left unmatched: 4. Germline CDR1 and CDR2: KGHSH and LQKENI.

This clone was counted a few times. The rearrangement joins TRBV27 to TRBJ1-5, with TRBD1 as a possible D gene (5 bases). This CDR3 region has 14 residues. The V and J ends lost 4 bases and 3 bases respectively, with 10 bases between them. Per germline, CDR1 MNHEY and CDR2 SMNVEV (reference sequence). CDR3 DNA sequence: TGTGCCAGCAGTTATGGGGCAGACAATCAGCCCCAGCATTTT. The encoded protein is CASSYGADNQPQHF.

Here the CDR3 reads CAIGTPTYEQYF. The CDR3 region has the DNA TGTGCCATAGGGACACCTACCTACGAGCAGTACTTC. This chain uses TRBV28 with TRBJ2-7; weak D call: TRBD1 (6 bases). V was cut by 10 bases and J by 2 bases, with 12 bases left in between. CDR1 and CDR2 (germline): MDHEN, SYDVKM. CDR3 length: 12 residues.

The chain carries TRBV7-2 and TRBJ2-3, with a possible D match to TRBD2 (5 bases). Trimming removed 6 bases from V and 3 bases from J, with 13 bases in between. CDR1 and CDR2 from the germline V gene are SGHTA and FQGNSA. The CDR3 runs 14 residues. CDR3 bases: TGTGCCAGCAGGCCTAGGGAGCGGACAGATACGCAGTATTTT. Its translation: CASRPRERTDTQYF.

The J gene is TRBJ2-7, the V gene TRBV9, with 10 bases fitting TRBD2. The CDR3 is 16 amino acids. The V and J ends lost 2 bases and 7 bases, in that order; junction bases with no gene match: 12. The germline CDR1 and CDR2 sequences are SGDLS and YYNGEE. DNA for the CDR3: TGTGCCAGCAGCGTTGGGGGGACTAGCGTTGAGGTAGAGCAGTACTTC. Translation: CASSVGGTSVEVEQYF.

The rearrangement links TRBV28 to TRBJ2-5; D uncertain. Trimming took off 5 bases at V and 1 base at J, with 11 bases between the two ends. CDR1 and CDR2 (germline): MDHEN, SYDVKM. The CDR3 has 14 amino acids. The CDR3 bases are TGTGCCAGCAGTAAGGTCGGCACCCAAGAGACCCAGTACTTC. It is translated as CASSKVGTQETQYF.

The J gene is TRBJ2-1, the V gene TRBV5-1; TRBD2 matches at 11 bases. The V gene's germline CDR1 is SGHRS and CDR2 YFSETQ. Unmatched junction bases numbered 5, after V lost 0 bases and J lost 3 bases. The CDR3 sequence is 17 residues long. CDR3 sequence (DNA): TGCGCCAGCAGCTTGGAGGCTAGCGGGGGGCTCTACAATGAGCAGTTCTTC. Amino acid sequence: CASSLEASGGLYNEQFF.